This T cell receptor (beta chain) is from a study of T cell responses to AZD1222 COVID-19 vaccine. This clone was seen a handful of times. The antigen is unknown. Method: immunoSEQ multiplex PCR; TCRdb's copy keeps in-frame clones and lacks some. The sample lists some 120,000 clones, roughly 82% seen once, with roughly a quarter in the top ten. General study results and limits: Baseline seropositives among AZD1222 recipients totaled only 5 to 7. Every sample of the repertoires postdated the peak T cell response. Among vaccine-associated CD4 TCRs, coverage spanned spike, with dominance at 160-218 and 743-854.

This TCR was sampled from an adult who received the AZD1222 COVID-19 vaccine. The input for sequencing was peripheral blood, taken 28 days after the second AZD1222 dose.

The DNA of the CDR3 is TGTGCCACAGGGAGGAGCAGGGACAGCCACGAGCAGTACTTC. Protein: CATGRSRDSHEQYF. This chain joins TRBV6-5 and TRBJ2-7; tentatively, D is TRBD1 (7 bases). Trimming took off 10 bases at V and 5 bases at J, with 21 bases between the two ends. The CDR3 extends over 14 amino acids. The germline V gene has CDR1 MNHEY and CDR2 SVGAGI.